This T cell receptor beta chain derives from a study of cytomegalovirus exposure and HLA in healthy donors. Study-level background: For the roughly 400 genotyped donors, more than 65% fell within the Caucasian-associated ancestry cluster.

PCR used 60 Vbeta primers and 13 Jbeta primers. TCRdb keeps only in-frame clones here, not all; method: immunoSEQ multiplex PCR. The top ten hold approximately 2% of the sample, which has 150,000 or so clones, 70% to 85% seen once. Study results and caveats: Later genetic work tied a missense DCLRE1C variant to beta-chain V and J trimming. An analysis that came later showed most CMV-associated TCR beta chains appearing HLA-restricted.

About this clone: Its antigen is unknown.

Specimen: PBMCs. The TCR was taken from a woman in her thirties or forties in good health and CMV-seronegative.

The CDR3, as DNA: TGTGCCAGCAGTTTAACCGGGTACAACGAAGCTTTCTTT. This codes for CASSLTGYNEAFF. The J gene is TRBJ1-1, the V gene TRBV28; D unresolved. The V end lost 2 bases, the J end lost 8 bases, and 12 bases lay between the germline ends. The CDR3 is 13 residues long. Per the germline V gene, CDR1 is MDHEN and CDR2 is SYDVKM.